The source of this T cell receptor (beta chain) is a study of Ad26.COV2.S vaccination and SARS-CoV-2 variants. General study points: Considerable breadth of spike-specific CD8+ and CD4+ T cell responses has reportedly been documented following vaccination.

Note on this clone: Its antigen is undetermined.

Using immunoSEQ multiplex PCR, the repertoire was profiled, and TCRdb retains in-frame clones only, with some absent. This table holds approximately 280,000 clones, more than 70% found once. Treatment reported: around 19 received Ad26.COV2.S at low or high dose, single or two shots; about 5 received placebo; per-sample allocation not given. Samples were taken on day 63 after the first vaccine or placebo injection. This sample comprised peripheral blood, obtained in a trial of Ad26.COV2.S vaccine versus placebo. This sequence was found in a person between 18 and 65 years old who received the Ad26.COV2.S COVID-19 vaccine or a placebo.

CDR3 nucleotide sequence: TGCGCCAGCAGCGACTCGAGCTCCTACAATGAGCAGTTCTTC. Its protein is CASSDSSSYNEQFF. The chain uses TRBV5-1 and TRBJ2-1; D not resolved. This CDR3 has 14 residues. Germline V lookup: CDR1 SGHRS, CDR2 YFSETQ. V lost 4 bases and J 0 bases, leaving 8 bases between the germline ends.